Below, 4 T cell receptor beta chains from the same sample are listed, as sequenced in a study of T cell responses to AZD1222 COVID-19 vaccine. Assay: immunoSEQ multiplex PCR; the TCRdb copy retains only in-frame clones and omits some. Found here are more than 110,000 clones, around 90% of them singletons; the top ten hold over 3%. Here the sequenced sample was peripheral blood, taken 28 days after the second AZD1222 dose. Receptor source: an adult who received the AZD1222 COVID-19 vaccine.

The chain couples TRBV7-9 to TRBJ2-5; 11 nucleotides line up with TRBD2. Germline V gene sequence: CDR1 SEHNR, CDR2 FQNEAQ (reference sequence). Trimming at V came to 7 bases and at J to 4 bases, leaving 8 bases not matched to a gene. CDR3 length: 15 amino acids. CDR3 amino acids: CASTLIAGGLETQYF. CDR3 sequence (DNA): TGTGCCAGCACCCTTATAGCGGGAGGGTTAGAGACCCAGTACTTC. The entire variable domain, with the rest obtained from reference TRBV7-9 and TRBJ2-5, is as follows: DTGVSQNPRHKITKRGQNVTFRCDPISEHNRLYWYRQTLGQGPEFLTYFQNEAQLEKSRLLSDRFSAERPKGSFSTLEIQRTEQGDSAMYLCASTLIAGGLETQYFGPGTRLLVL.

The V call is TRBV29-1, the J call TRBJ1-1; D may be TRBD1 (5 bases). The V and J ends lost 5 bases and 0 bases respectively, with 10 bases between them. Germline loops: CDR1 SQVTM, CDR2 ANQGSEA. The CDR3 extends over 13 amino acids. The CDR3 protein is CSVNGHLNTEAFF. CDR3 DNA sequence: TGCAGCGTTAATGGACACCTGAACACTGAAGCTTTCTTT.

The rearrangement links TRBV28 to TRBJ2-1; 9 nucleotides agree with TRBD2. From germline, CDR1 is MDHEN and CDR2 SYDVKM. Trimming cost V 5 bases and J 16 bases; bases outside gene matches: 15. The CDR3 extends over 14 amino acids. CDR3 bases: TGTGCCAGCAGTGACGGGACTAGCTCAAGCCACGTCTTCTTC. It yields the protein CASSDGTSSSHVFF.

This chain links TRBV4-3 with TRBJ1-2; unclear D gene. The CDR3 loop spans 15 amino acids. V was pared by 1 base and J by 2 bases, with 11 bases between. Germline V CDR1 and CDR2: LGHNA, YSLEER. For the CDR3, the DNA is TGCGCCAGCAGCCAAGTCTACCTACAGAACTATGGCTACACCTTC. Its protein product is CASSQVYLQNYGYTF.